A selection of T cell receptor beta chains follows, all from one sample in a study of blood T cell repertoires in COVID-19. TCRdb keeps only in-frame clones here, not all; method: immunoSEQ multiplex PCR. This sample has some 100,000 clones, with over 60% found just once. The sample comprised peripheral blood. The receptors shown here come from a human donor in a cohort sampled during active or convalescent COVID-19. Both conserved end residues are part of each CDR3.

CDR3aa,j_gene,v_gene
CASSAGFIAPSEQYF,TRBJ2-7,TRBV2
CASADLVPPYEQYF,TRBJ2-7,TRBV19
CSASGSYGYTF,TRBJ1-2,TRBV20-1
CASSLVGSGNEKLFF,TRBJ1-4,TRBV7-9
CASSWGGRYEQYF,TRBJ2-7,TRBV5-4
CARTSGVTYNSPLHF,TRBJ1-6,TRBV11-3
CASSPNPGQRINQPQHF,TRBJ1-5,TRBV7-8
CASSPSARQGGGVEQFF,TRBJ2-1,TRBV18
CSVEQEWEQYF,TRBJ2-7,TRBV29-1
CASSPSVNYGYTF,TRBJ1-2,TRBV18
CASSPSPAGRYVSGANVLTF,TRBJ2-6,TRBV28
CAIGTSGFYNEQFF,TRBJ2-1,TRBV7-6
CASSNGLAGPFF,TRBJ2-1,TRBV21-1
CASRSHDRAEAFF,TRBJ1-1,TRBV27
CASRYFYGYTF,TRBJ1-2,TRBV28
CASSSPGQGVRSYTF,TRBJ1-2,TRBV27
CATSDPGTGERDTQYF,TRBJ2-3,TRBV24-1
CASSKARRGRVNDNEQFF,TRBJ2-1,TRBV5-1
CASSPRTGTFEQFF,TRBJ2-1,TRBV5-4
CASSQPAGEQHEQYF,TRBJ2-7,TRBV23-1
CASSRGQGARGYTF,TRBJ1-2,TRBV3-1/TRBV3-2
CASTHLRTGKGVETQYF,TRBJ2-5,TRBV10-2
CASSLEVQAERFF,TRBJ2-1,TRBV11-2
CASSGEGAFF,TRBJ1-1,TRBV7-9
CASSLAGTGKETQYF,TRBJ2-5,TRBV7-9
CASSFREGGNTEAFF,TRBJ1-1,TRBV7-9
CASSIGPGLAAYTPEQYF,TRBJ2-7,TRBV19
CASSLGLGVRETQYF,TRBJ2-5,TRBV28
CASSQVAPSGVYNEQFF,TRBJ2-1,TRBV4-3
CASSRAVDRIEETQYF,TRBJ2-5,TRBV5-6
CASSPLGASGGAGYNEQFF,TRBJ2-1,TRBV4-2
CASSTTGGPGSTF,TRBJ1-2,TRBV19
CASSIGSTSSETQYF,TRBJ2-5,TRBV19
CSASTGTEAFF,TRBJ1-1,TRBV20-1
CASSPRGGRAKGTQYF,TRBJ2-3,TRBV7-9
CASSLSGGRNTRTYNEQFF,TRBJ2-1,TRBV28
CASSLSNYGYTF,TRBJ1-2,TRBV28
CASSYSRTLNYGYTF,TRBJ1-2,TRBV6-5
CASSRLAPLDEQFF,TRBJ2-1,TRBV19
CASSLIAGGPTGELFF,TRBJ2-2,TRBV18
CASSEGLAGGQETQYF,TRBJ2-5,TRBV2
CASRAPGEQYF,TRBJ2-7,TRBV19
CASSVAGDSSGANVLTF,TRBJ2-6,TRBV9
CASTLSRAGNTEAFF,TRBJ1-1,TRBV6-5
CASSFKDTAGELFF,TRBJ2-2,TRBV5-1
CASSGVGLATETQYF,TRBJ2-5,TRBV9
CAISDRDRRSAAEAFF,TRBJ1-1,TRBV10-3
CASSRTAENEKLFF,TRBJ1-4,TRBV5-1
CASSLARQGREKLFF,TRBJ1-4,TRBV7-9
CASSIIRGRSTNEKLFF,TRBJ1-4,TRBV19
CAWTDRVSEQYF,TRBJ2-7,TRBV30
CASSSSGLADYEQYF,TRBJ2-7,TRBV11-2
CARTGAGDF,TRBJ2-7,TRBV30
CATRLAASGELFF,TRBJ2-2,TRBV24-1
CASSPGTAHGNSYNSPLHF,TRBJ1-6,TRBV9
CASSLGGTENSPLHF,TRBJ1-6,TRBV5-1
CASSLAGGFAKNIQYF,TRBJ2-4,TRBV5-1